Following are 9 T cell receptor beta chains from one sample sequenced in a study of cytomegalovirus exposure and HLA in healthy donors. PCR was performed using 60 Vbeta and 13 Jbeta primers. Profiled with immunoSEQ multiplex PCR; TCRdb holds only in-frame clones, not every one. The sample shows about 120,000 clones, roughly 80% of them seen only once. Input material: PBMCs. The receptors derive from a female donor in good health and CMV-seropositive.

The chain couples TRBV10-3 to TRBJ1-2; possible D gene TRBD1, 6 bases. This CDR3 spans 15 amino acids. V shed 3 bases and J shed 3 bases, with 14 bases lying between them. The germline V gene has CDR1 ENHRY and CDR2 SYGVKD. CDR3 sequence (DNA): TGTGCCATCAGTGACCTAAGCGCAGGGGACTATGGCTACACCTTC. Encoded protein: CAISDLSAGDYGYTF.

The CDR3 is CSVEISSHSAFF. The CDR3 DNA reads TGCAGCGTTGAAATATCGTCGCACTCGGCTTTCTTT. The chain joins TRBV29-1 to TRBJ1-1; D not certain. Germline CDR1 SQVTM, CDR2 ANQGSEA. V lost 2 bases, J lost 11 bases, and 15 bases lay in between. The CDR3 length is 12 residues.

V gene TRBV5-4 combines with J gene TRBJ1-5, with a possible D match to TRBD1 (5 bases). Germline V gene data show CDR1 as SGHNT and CDR2 as YYREEE (reference sequence). Trimming took off 0 bases at V and 1 base at J, with 11 bases between the two ends. CDR3 length equals 16 residues. CDR3 amino acids: CASSLGGEGSNQPQHF. The CDR3, as DNA: TGTGCCAGCAGCTTGGGGGGGGAAGGGAGCAATCAGCCCCAGCATTTT.

The chain recombines TRBV7-2 with TRBJ2-6, with a possible D match to TRBD1 (6 bases). Germline V CDR1 and CDR2: SGHTA, FQGNSA. This CDR3 region has 18 residues. The ends were cut back, 5 bases at V and 1 base at J, with 18 bases in the middle. The CDR3 nucleotides are TGTGCCAGCAGCCCACTCACAGGGCCCCAATCTGGGGCCAACGTCCTGACTTTC. It is translated as CASSPLTGPQSGANVLTF.

This chain joins TRBV5-1 and TRBJ1-1; TRBD1 matches at 7 bases. The V and J ends lost 0 bases and 1 base, in that order; junction bases with no gene match: 9. CDR3 length: 17 amino acids. Per germline, CDR1 SGHRS and CDR2 YFSETQ. The CDR3 region is CASSLESRGYGNTEAFF. DNA of the CDR3: TGCGCCAGCAGCTTGGAAAGCAGGGGGTACGGGAACACTGAAGCTTTCTTT.

The chain combines TRBV5-4 with TRBJ1-1; D possibly corresponds to TRBD1 (6 bases). Trimming took 4 bases from V and 1 from J, leaving 11 bases between them. The CDR3 has 14 amino acids. Germline loops: CDR1 SGHNT, CDR2 YYREEE (reference sequence). The CDR3 DNA reads TGTGCCAGCAGCCGGACAGCAGGGAACACTGAAGCTTTCTTT. Translated: CASSRTAGNTEAFF.

V and J are TRBV5-1 and TRBJ1-6; a possible D gene is TRBD1 (6 bases). V was cut by 4 bases and J by 4 bases, with 12 bases left in between. From germline, CDR1 is SGHRS and CDR2 YFSETQ. The CDR3 runs 15 residues. The DNA of the CDR3 is TGCGCCAGCAGCCCCCGGGACACTTATAATTCACCCCTCCACTTT. Translation gives CASSPRDTYNSPLHF.

V and J are TRBV30 and TRBJ2-5; D unclear. CDR3 length: 10 residues. Germline CDR1 and CDR2: GTSNPN and SVGIG (reference sequence). Trimming cost V 2 bases and J 6 bases, with 4 bases left between them. CDR3 in DNA: TGTGCCTGGAGTCAGAAGACCCAGTACTTC. Encoded protein: CAWSQKTQYF.

This rearrangement joins TRBV18 to TRBJ2-5, with no clear D. The length of the CDR3 is 16 residues. Trimming stripped 0 bases from V and 0 bases from J, with 11 bases between. From germline, CDR1 is KGHSH and CDR2 LQKENI. CDR3 protein: CASSPPTGWDQETQYF. The CDR3 DNA sequence: TGTGCCAGCTCACCACCGACCGGGTGGGACCAAGAGACCCAGTACTTC.